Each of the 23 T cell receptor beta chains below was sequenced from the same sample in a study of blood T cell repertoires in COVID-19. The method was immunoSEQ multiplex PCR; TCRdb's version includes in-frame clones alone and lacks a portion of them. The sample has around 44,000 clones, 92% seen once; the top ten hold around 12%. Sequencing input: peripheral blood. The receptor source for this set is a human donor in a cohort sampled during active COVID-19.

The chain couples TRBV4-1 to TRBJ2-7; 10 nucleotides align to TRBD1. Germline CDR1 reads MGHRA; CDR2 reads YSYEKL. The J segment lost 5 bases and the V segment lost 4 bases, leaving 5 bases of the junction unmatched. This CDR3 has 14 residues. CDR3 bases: TGCGCCAGCAGCCTTGGGACAGGGGTGGACGAGCAGTACTTC. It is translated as CASSLGTGVDEQYF.

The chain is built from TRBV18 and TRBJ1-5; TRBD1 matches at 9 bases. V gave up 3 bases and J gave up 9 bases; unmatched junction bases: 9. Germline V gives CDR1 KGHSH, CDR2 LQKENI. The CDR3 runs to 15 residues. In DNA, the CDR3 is TGTGCCAGCTCACCTGGACAGGGGCCAGGGGGGCCCCAGCATTTT. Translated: CASSPGQGPGGPQHF.

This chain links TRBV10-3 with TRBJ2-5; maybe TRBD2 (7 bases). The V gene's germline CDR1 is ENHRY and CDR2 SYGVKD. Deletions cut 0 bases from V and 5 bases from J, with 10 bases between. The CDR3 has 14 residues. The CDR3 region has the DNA TGTGCCATCAGTGAGTCCAGGGGAGGGGAGACCCAGTACTTC. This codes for CAISESRGGETQYF.

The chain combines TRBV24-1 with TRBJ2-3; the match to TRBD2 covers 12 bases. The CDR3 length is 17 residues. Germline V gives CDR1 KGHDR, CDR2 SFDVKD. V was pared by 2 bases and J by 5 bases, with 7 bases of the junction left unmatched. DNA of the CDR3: TGTGCCACCAGTGATTCGAGGACTAGCGGGGCGGGAGATACGCAGTATTTT. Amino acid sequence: CATSDSRTSGAGDTQYF.

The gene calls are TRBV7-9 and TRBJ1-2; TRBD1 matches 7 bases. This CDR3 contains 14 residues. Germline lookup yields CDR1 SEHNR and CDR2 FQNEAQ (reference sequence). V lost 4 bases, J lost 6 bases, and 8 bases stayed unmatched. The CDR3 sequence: CASSSLRQGHGYTF. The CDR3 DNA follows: TGTGCCAGCAGCTCGCTTCGACAGGGCCATGGCTACACCTTC.

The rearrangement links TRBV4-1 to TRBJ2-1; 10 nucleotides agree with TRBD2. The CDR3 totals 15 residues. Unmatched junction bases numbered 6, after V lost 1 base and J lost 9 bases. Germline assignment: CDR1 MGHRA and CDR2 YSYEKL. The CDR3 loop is CASSQVSGGAGEQFF. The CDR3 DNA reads TGCGCCAGCAGCCAAGTCAGCGGGGGGGCCGGTGAGCAGTTCTTC.

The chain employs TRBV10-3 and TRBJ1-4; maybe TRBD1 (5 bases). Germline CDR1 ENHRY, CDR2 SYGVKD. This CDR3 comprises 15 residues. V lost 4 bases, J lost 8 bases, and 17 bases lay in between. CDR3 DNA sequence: TGTGCCATCAGTGGCGGGACGGACAAAATGGAAAAACTGTTTTTT. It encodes CAISGGTDKMEKLFF.

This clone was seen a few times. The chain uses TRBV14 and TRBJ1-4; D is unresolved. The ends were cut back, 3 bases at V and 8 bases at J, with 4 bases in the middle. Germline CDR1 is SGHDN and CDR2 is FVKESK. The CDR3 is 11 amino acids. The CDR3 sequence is CASSHAEKLFF. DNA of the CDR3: TGTGCCAGCAGCCACGCGGAAAAACTGTTTTTT.

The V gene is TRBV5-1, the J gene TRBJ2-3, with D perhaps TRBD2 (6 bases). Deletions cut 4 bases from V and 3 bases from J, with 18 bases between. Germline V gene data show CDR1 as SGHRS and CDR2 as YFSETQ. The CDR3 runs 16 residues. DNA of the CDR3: TGCGCCAGCAGCCCGGACGGAACCCGGGGGACAGATACGCAGTATTTT. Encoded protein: CASSPDGTRGTDTQYF.

CDR3 residues: CASSLDRANYGYTF. The CDR3 DNA reads as TGTGCCAGCAGCTTGGACAGAGCTAACTATGGCTACACCTTC. J is TRBJ1-2 and V is TRBV5-4, with unresolved D. V lost 0 bases and J lost 0, with 6 bases in between. CDR1 SGHNT and CDR2 YYREEE come from the germline V gene (reference sequence). The CDR3 length is 14 residues.

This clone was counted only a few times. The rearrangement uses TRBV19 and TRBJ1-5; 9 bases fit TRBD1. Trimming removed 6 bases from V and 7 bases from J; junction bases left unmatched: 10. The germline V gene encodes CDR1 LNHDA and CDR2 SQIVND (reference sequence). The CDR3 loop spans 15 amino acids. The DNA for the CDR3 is TGTGCCAGTAGGAGGATGGACAGGGGAGGGCAGCCCCAGCATTTT. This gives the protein CASRRMDRGGQPQHF.

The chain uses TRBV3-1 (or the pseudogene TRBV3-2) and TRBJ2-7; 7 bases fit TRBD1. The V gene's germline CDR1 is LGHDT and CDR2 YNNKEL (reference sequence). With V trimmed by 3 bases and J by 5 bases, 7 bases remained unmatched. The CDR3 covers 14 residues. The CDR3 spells CASSHTGEGHEQYF. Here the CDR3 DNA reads TGTGCCAGCAGCCATACAGGGGAAGGGCACGAGCAGTACTTC.

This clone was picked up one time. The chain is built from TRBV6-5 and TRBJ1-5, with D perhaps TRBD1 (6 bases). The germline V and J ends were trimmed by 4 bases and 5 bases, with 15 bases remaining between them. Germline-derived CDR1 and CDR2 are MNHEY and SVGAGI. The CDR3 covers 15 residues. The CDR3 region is CASSFGGQRHQPQHF. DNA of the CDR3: TGTGCCAGCAGTTTTGGGGGACAAAGGCATCAGCCCCAGCATTTT.

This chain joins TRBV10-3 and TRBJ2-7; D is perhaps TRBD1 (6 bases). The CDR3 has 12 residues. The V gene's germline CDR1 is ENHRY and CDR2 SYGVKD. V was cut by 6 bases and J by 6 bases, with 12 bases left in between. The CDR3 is CAIRNRAIEQYF. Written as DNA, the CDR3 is TGTGCCATCAGAAACAGGGCAATCGAGCAGTACTTC.

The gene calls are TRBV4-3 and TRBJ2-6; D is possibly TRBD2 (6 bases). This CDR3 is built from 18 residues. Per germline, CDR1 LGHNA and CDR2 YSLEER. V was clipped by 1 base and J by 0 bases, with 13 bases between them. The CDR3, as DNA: TGCGCCAGCAGCCAAGGGGGAGGACATTCCTCTGGGGCCAACGTCCTGACTTTC. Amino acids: CASSQGGGHSSGANVLTF.

The CDR3 sequence: CATSDSPGVAGMAETQYF. The CDR3 DNA sequence: TGTGCCACCAGTGATTCCCCCGGTGTAGCGGGGATGGCGGAGACCCAGTACTTC. The V call is TRBV24-1, the J call TRBJ2-5; 8 nucleotides match TRBD2. Germline V gene data show CDR1 as KGHDR and CDR2 as SFDVKD. This CDR3 has 18 amino acids. The V segment lost 2 bases and the J segment 5 bases; nucleotides outside the gene matches: 15.

The CDR3 region has the DNA TGTGCCAGCAGTTACACCCACAGGGGCCGTGAAAAGCAGTACTTC. It specifies CASSYTHRGREKQYF. The rearrangement links TRBV6-5 to TRBJ2-7, with 7 bases that match TRBD1. J gave up 8 bases and V 2 bases, and 12 bases lay outside the gene matches. CDR1 and CDR2 (germline): MNHEY, SVGAGI. The CDR3 loop spans 15 amino acids.

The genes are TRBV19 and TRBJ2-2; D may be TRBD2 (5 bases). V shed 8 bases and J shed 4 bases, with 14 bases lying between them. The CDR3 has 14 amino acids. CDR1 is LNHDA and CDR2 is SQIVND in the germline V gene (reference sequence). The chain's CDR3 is CASSILGSTGELFF. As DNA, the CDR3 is TGTGCCAGTTCGATTCTTGGGAGCACCGGGGAGCTGTTTTTT.

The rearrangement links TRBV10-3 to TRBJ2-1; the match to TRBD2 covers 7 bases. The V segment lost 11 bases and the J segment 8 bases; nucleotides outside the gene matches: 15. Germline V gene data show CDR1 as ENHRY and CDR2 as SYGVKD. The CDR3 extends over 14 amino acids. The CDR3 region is CALKAGVEGDEQFF. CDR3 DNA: TGTGCCCTAAAGGCGGGGGTGGAAGGGGATGAGCAGTTCTTC.

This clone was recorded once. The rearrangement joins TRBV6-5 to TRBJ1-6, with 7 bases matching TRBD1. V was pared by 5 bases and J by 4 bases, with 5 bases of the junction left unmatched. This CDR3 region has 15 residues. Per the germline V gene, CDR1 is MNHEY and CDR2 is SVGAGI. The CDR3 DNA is TGTGCCAGCAGTCCCCGGGGACAGTATAATTCACCCCTCCACTTT. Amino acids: CASSPRGQYNSPLHF.

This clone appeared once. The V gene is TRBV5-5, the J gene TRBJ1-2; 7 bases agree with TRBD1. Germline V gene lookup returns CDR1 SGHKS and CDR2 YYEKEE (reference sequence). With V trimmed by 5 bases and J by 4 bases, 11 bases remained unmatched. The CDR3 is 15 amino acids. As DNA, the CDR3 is TGTGCCAGCAGAACCTCCGGGACAGTACTCTATGGCTACACCTTC. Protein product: CASRTSGTVLYGYTF.

In DNA form, the CDR3 reads TGTGCCACGGGGCCAGGAGGGCTCACGGAGACCCAGTACTTC. Protein sequence: CATGPGGLTETQYF. The rearrangement links TRBV15 to TRBJ2-5; D might be TRBD2 (6 bases). Germline CDR1 LNHNV, CDR2 YYDKDF (reference sequence). This CDR3 spans 14 amino acids. Trimming took 9 bases from V and 5 from J, leaving 19 bases between them.

CDR3 sequence (DNA): TGTGCCAGCAAGGGACAGGGGCTGGGCTACACCTTC. Protein product: CASKGQGLGYTF. The chain joins TRBV6-5 to TRBJ1-2; 10 bases are shared with TRBD1. J gave up 8 bases and V 7 bases, and 4 bases lay outside the gene matches. The germline CDR1 and CDR2 sequences are MNHEY and SVGAGI. The CDR3 extends over 12 amino acids.